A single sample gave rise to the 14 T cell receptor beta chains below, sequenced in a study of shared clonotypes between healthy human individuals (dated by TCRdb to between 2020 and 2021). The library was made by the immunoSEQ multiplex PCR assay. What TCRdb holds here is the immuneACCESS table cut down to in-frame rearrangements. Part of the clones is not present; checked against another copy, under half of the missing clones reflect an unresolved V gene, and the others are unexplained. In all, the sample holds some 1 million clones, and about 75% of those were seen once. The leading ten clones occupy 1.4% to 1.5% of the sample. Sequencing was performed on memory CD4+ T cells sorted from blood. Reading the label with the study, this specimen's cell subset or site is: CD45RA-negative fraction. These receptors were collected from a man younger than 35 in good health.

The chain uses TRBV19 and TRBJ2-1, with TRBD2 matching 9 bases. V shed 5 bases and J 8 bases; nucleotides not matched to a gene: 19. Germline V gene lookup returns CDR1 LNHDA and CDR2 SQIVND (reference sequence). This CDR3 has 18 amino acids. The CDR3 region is CASSPRLGGSGRSDEQFF. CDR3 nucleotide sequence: TGTGCCAGTAGTCCACGCCTAGGAGGTAGCGGGAGAAGCGATGAGCAGTTCTTC.

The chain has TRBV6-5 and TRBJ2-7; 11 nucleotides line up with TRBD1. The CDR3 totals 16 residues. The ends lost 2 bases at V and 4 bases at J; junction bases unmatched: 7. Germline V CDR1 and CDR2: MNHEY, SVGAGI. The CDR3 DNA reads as TGTGCCAGCAGTTACCGGTACGGGACAGGGGGGTACGAGCAGTACTTC. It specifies CASSYRYGTGGYEQYF.

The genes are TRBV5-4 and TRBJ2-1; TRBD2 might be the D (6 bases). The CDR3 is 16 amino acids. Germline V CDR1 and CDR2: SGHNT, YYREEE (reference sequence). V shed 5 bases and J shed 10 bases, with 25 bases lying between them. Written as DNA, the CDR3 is TGTGCCAGCAGTTCTCTGGGCTTAGCGGTCTTAGGAGAGCAGTTCTTC. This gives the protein CASSSLGLAVLGEQFF.

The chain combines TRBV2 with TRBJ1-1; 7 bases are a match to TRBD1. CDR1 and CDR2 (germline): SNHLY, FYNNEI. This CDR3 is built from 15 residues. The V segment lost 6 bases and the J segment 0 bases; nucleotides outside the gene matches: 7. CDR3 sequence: CASRATTGMNTEAFF. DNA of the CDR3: TGTGCCAGCAGGGCAACGACAGGGATGAACACTGAAGCTTTCTTT.

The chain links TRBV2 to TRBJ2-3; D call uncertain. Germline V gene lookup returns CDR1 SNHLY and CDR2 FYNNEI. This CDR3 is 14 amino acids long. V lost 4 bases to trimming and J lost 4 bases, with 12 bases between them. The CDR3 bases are TGTGCCAGCAGTGTACTATCTAGTTCAGATACGCAGTATTTT. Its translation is CASSVLSSSDTQYF.

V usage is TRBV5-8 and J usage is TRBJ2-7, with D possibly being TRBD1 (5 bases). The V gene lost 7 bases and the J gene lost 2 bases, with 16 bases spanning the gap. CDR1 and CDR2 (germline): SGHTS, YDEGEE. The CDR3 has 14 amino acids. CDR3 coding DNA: TGTGCCAGCCCGAAACAGGTAGTGCCCTACGAGCAGTACTTC. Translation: CASPKQVVPYEQYF.

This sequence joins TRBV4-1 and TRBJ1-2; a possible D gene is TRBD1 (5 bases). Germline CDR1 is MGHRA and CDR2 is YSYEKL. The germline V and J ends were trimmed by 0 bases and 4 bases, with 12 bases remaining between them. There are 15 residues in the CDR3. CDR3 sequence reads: CASSQDSTVPYGYTF. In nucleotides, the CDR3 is TGCGCCAGCAGCCAAGACTCGACAGTGCCCTATGGCTACACCTTC.

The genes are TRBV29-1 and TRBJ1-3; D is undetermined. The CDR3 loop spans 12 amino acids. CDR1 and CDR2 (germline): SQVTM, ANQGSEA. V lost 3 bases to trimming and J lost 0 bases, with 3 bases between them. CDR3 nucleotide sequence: TGCAGCGTTGACAGCTCTGGAAACACCATATATTTT. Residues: CSVDSSGNTIYF.

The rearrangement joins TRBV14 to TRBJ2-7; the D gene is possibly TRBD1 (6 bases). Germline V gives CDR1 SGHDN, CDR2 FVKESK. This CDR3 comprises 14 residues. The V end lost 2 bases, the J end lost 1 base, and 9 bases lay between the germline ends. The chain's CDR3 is CASSQNQGSYEQYF. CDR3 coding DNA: TGTGCCAGCAGCCAAAATCAGGGGTCCTACGAGCAGTACTTC. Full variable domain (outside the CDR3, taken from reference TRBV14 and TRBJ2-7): EAGVTQFPSHSVIEKGQTVTLRCDPISGHDNLYWYRRVMGKEIKFLLHFVKESKQDESGMPNNRFLAERTGGTYSTLKVQPAELEDSGVYFCASSQNQGSYEQYFGPGTRLTVT.

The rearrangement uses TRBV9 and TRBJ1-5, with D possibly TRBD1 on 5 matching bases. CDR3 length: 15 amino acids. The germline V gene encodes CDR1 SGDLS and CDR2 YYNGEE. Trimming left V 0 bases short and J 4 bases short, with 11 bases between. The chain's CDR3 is CASSVGQGENQPQHF. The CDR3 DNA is TGTGCCAGCAGCGTAGGCCAGGGTGAGAATCAGCCCCAGCATTTT.

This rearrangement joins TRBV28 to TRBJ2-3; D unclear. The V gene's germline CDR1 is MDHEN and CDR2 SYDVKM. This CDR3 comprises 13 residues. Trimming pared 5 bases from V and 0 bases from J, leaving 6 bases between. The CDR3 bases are TGTGCCAGCAGTGGGGTAAGCACAGATACGCAGTATTTT. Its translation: CASSGVSTDTQYF.

The CDR3 DNA follows: TGTGCCAGCAGTTACGGGAGGGCCTACGAGCAGTACTTC. This gives the protein CASSYGRAYEQYF. This chain joins TRBV6-6 and TRBJ2-7; TRBD2 matches at 7 bases. Looked up from germline, CDR1 is MNHNY and CDR2 is SVGAGI (reference sequence). The V and J ends lost 2 bases and 2 bases, in that order; junction bases with no gene match: 0. CDR3 length: 13 residues.

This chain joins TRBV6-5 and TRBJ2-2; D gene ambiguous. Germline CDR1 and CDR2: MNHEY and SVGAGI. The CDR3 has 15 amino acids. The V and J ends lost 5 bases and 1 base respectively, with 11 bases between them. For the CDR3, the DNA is TGTGCCAGCAGTAAAGGGTTCCTGAACACCGGGGAGCTGTTTTTT. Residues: CASSKGFLNTGELFF.

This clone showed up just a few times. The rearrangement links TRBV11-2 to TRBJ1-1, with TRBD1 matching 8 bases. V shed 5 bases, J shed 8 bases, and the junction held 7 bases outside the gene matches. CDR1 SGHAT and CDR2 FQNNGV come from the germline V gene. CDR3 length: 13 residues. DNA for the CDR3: TGTGCCAGCAGCCCATACAGGGGGGCAGAAGCTTTCTTT. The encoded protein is CASSPYRGAEAFF.